Shown below are 16 T cell receptor beta chains from a single sample sequenced in a study of blood T cells in healthy people across ages. Alongside a J-beta primer mix, a sample-barcoded 5' primer served in a second PCR lasting about 7 to 12 cycles. MiXCR, run by TCRdb on the 5' RACE reads, gives a single entry per CDR3 protein. Here the sample spans about 1.6 million distinct CDR3 sequences, around 35% being singletons. The sample was blood. The receptors shown here come from a woman younger than 45 in good health.

The chain recombines TRBV7-6 with TRBJ2-7; 9 nucleotides match TRBD2. Trimming took 5 bases from V and 6 from J; bases not matched to a gene: 11. This CDR3 spans 15 amino acids. CDR1 is SGHVS, CDR2 FNYEAQ, per germline. The CDR3 DNA sequence: TGTGCCAGCAGCCCCTGGGTAGCGGGAGAGGGCGAGCAGTACTTC. Its protein is CASSPWVAGEGEQYF.

This rearrangement joins TRBV3-1 to TRBJ2-5; D may be TRBD1 (6 bases). With 4 bases removed from V and 5 bases from J, the gap between germline ends came to 14 bases. CDR1 LGHDT and CDR2 YNNKEL come from the germline V gene (reference sequence). The CDR3 is 14 amino acids. In nucleotides, the CDR3 is TGTGCCAGCAGCCTTTACAGGGCCGGGGAGACCCAGTACTTC. Translation gives CASSLYRAGETQYF.

Only a few counts were recorded for this clonotype. The chain employs TRBV15 and TRBJ2-5, with 7 nucleotides matching TRBD1. This CDR3 has 14 residues. After removal of 4 bases from V and 5 bases from J, the junction contained 7 bases not matched to a gene. CDR1 and CDR2 (germline): LNHNV, YYDKDF (reference sequence). The CDR3, as DNA: TGTGCCACCAGCACCAACAGGGGTGCCGAGACCCAGTACTTC. Its protein product is CATSTNRGAETQYF.

The chain joins TRBV30 to TRBJ2-7; TRBD1 matches 7 bases. The length of the CDR3 is 11 residues. CDR1 is GTSNPN, CDR2 SVGIG, per germline (reference sequence). V gave up 5 bases and J gave up 5 bases; unmatched junction bases: 3. The CDR3 loop reads CAWDRVHEQYF. CDR3 sequence (DNA): TGTGCCTGGGACAGGGTCCACGAGCAGTACTTC.

CDR3 loop: CASRNGGLVQPQHF. CDR3 DNA sequence: TGTGCCAGCAGAAACGGGGGGCTTGTTCAGCCCCAGCATTTT. The genes are TRBV6-2 or TRBV6-3 and TRBJ1-5; possible D gene TRBD1, 6 bases. Trimming left V 6 bases short and J 6 bases short, with 15 bases between. The germline V gene has CDR1 MNHEY and CDR2 SVGEGT. This CDR3 comprises 14 residues.

This clonotype was seen a few times. The chain joins TRBV5-1 to TRBJ1-2; D is undetermined. Germline values: CDR1 SGHRS, CDR2 YFSETQ. The V end lost 3 bases, the J end lost 0 bases, and 12 bases lay between the germline ends. CDR3 length: 15 amino acids. In DNA, the CDR3 is TGCGCCAGCAGCTATGGACTCTCAGCTAACTATGGCTACACCTTC. It is translated as CASSYGLSANYGYTF.

This clonotype showed up just a few times. The gene calls are TRBV27 and TRBJ2-7; 10 bases agree with TRBD1. The CDR3 totals 17 residues. Germline trimming cut 6 bases from V and 1 base from J; bases unmatched to any gene: 12. CDR1 is MNHEY, CDR2 SMNVEV, per germline (reference sequence). The CDR3 DNA reads TGTGCCAGCAGGTCAGAGGGCCGGGACAGGGGATCCTACGAGCAGTACTTC. As protein: CASRSEGRDRGSYEQYF.

This chain joins TRBV18 and TRBJ2-7; D gene ambiguous. Trimming took off 3 bases at V and 7 bases at J, with 19 bases between the two ends. Per the germline V gene, CDR1 is KGHSH and CDR2 is LQKENI. CDR3 length: 15 amino acids. This CDR3 is CASSPVQSLAREQYF. The CDR3 DNA reads TGTGCCAGCTCACCCGTACAATCACTTGCCAGGGAGCAGTACTTC.

This clonotype was found a few times. V and J are TRBV5-1 and TRBJ1-1, with D unclear. The V end lost 1 base, the J end lost 5 bases, and 18 bases lay between the germline ends. Germline V gene sequence: CDR1 SGHRS, CDR2 YFSETQ. CDR3 length: 16 residues. The CDR3 DNA is TGCGCCAGCAGCTTGAGGATGGGGAGAGTCGGGACTGAAGCTTTCTTT. This encodes CASSLRMGRVGTEAFF.

The V call is TRBV20-1, the J call TRBJ2-5; 10 nucleotides match TRBD2. The J call may not be correct, given that the DNA end is closer to TRBJ2-7. Per germline, CDR1 DFQATT and CDR2 SNEGSKA (reference sequence). The CDR3 length is 12 residues. For the CDR3, the DNA is TGCAGTGGAGCGGGAGGGCCAGACGAGCAGTACTTC. This encodes CSGAGGPDEQYF.

The rearrangement links TRBV5-1 to TRBJ2-1, with 15 bases fitting TRBD2. Germline CDR1 and CDR2: SGHRS and YFSETQ. The CDR3 has 20 amino acids. The trim removed 3 bases at V and 3 bases at J, leaving 13 bases unmatched. The CDR3 spells CASSWRSGTSGGPNYNEQFF. The CDR3 bases are TGCGCCAGCAGCTGGCGCTCCGGGACTAGCGGGGGGCCTAACTACAATGAGCAGTTCTTC.

The chain employs TRBV29-1 and TRBJ2-5; TRBD2 agrees at 9 bases. V gave up 5 bases and J gave up 1 base; unmatched junction bases: 2. The length of the CDR3 is 13 residues. Germline CDR1 SQVTM, CDR2 ANQGSEA. The CDR3 nucleotides are TGCAGCGTTCGACTAGCGGCCCAAGAGACCCAGTACTTC. Translated, it gives CSVRLAAQETQYF.

This clonotype was observed a handful of times. The rearrangement joins TRBV10-3 to TRBJ1-1; D is undetermined. Germline assignment: CDR1 ENHRY and CDR2 SYGVKD. Trimming left V 0 bases short and J 4 bases short, with 18 bases between. This CDR3 is built from 17 residues. The DNA for the CDR3 is TGTGCCATCAGTGAGTCGCTGGCACTCGAACGACTCACTGAAGCTTTCTTT. This gives the protein CAISESLALERLTEAFF.

Points on this clonotype: The junction departs from germline at one end; a sequencing error may be responsible. The chain is built from TRBV7-6 and TRBJ2-3; 10 bases map to TRBD2. Germline V gene data show CDR1 as SGHVS and CDR2 as FNYEAQ. The CDR3 length is 15 residues. CDR3 in DNA: TGTGCCAGCAGCGAGGGACTAGCGTCGACAGATACGCGGTATTTT. It encodes CASSEGLASTDTRYF.

This clonotype was picked up many times. The chain combines TRBV6-2 or TRBV6-3 with TRBJ2-7, with 9 bases fitting TRBD2. This CDR3 is built from 14 residues. Trimming at V came to 3 bases and at J to 3 bases, leaving 3 bases not matched to a gene. Germline V gene lookup returns CDR1 MNHEY and CDR2 SVGEGT. DNA for the CDR3: TGTGCCAGCAGTTATCTAGCGGGGCACTACGAGCAGTACTTC. As protein: CASSYLAGHYEQYF.

This clonotype occurred many times. The chain carries TRBV27 and TRBJ2-3, with a tentative D call TRBD2 (6 bases). This CDR3 has 17 amino acids. V lost 5 bases to trimming and J lost 4 bases, with 22 bases between them. Germline V gives CDR1 MNHEY, CDR2 SMNVEV (reference sequence). The CDR3 bases are TGTGCCAGCAGTCCTTCTGACTGGCGGGAAGACGCAGATACGCAGTATTTT. Amino acid sequence: CASSPSDWREDADTQYF.